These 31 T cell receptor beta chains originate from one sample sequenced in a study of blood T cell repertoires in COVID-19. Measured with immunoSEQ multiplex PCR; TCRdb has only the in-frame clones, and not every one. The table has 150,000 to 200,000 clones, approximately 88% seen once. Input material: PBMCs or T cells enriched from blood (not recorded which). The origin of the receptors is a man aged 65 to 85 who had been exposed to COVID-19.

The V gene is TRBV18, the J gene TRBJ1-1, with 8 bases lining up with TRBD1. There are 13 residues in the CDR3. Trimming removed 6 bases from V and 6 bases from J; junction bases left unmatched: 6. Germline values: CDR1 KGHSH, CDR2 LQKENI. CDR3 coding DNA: TGTGCCAGCTCCTCGACAGGGGACGCTGAAGCTTTCTTT. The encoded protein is CASSSTGDAEAFF. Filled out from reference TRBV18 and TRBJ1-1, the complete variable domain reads NAGVMQNPRHLVRRRGQEARLRCSPMKGHSHVYWYRQLPEEGLKFMVYLQKENIIDESGMPKERFSAEFPKEGPSILRIQQVVRGDSAAYFCASSSTGDAEAFFGQGTRLTVV.

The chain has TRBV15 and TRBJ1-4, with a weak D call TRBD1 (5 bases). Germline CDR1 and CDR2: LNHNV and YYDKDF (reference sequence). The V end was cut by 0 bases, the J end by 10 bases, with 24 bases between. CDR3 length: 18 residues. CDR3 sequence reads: CATSRDSPGGSRGVKLFF. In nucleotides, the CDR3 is TGTGCCACCAGCAGAGATTCCCCGGGGGGGTCCCGCGGTGTAAAACTGTTTTTT.

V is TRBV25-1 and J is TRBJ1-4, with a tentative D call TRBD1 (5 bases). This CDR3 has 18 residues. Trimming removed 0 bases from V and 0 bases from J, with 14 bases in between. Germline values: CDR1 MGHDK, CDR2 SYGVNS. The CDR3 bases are TGTGCCAGCAGTGAATATGGGGGGGTATCGGCAACTAATGAAAAACTGTTTTTT. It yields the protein CASSEYGGVSATNEKLFF.

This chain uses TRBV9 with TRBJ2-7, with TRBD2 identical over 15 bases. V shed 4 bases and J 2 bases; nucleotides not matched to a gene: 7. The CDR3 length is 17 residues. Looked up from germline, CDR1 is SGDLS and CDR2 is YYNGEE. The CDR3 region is CASSPGLAGGFAYEQYF. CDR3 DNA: TGTGCCAGCAGCCCGGGACTAGCGGGGGGTTTCGCCTACGAGCAGTACTTC.

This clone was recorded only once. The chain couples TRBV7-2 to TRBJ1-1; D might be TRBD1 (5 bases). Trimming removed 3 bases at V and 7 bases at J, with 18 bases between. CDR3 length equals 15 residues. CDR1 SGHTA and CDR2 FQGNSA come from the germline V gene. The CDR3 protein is CASSFTRVGRGEAFF. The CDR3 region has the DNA TGTGCCAGCAGCTTTACCAGGGTCGGTCGAGGTGAAGCTTTCTTT.

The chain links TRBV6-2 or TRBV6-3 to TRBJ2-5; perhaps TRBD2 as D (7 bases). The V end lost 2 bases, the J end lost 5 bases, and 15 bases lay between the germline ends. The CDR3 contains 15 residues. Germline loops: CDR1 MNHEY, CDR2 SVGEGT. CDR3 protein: CASSYSLGGRETQYF. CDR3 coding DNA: TGTGCCAGCAGTTACAGCTTGGGGGGGCGGGAGACCCAGTACTTC.

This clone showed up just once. The CDR3 DNA reads as TGTGCCAGCTCACCAGCCGCGGAGACCTATGGCTACACCTTC. Its translation is CASSPAAETYGYTF. This sequence joins TRBV18 and TRBJ1-2; D is undetermined. The V end lost 2 bases, the J end lost 4 bases, and 11 bases lay between the germline ends. Germline CDR1 reads KGHSH; CDR2 reads LQKENI. This CDR3 comprises 14 residues.

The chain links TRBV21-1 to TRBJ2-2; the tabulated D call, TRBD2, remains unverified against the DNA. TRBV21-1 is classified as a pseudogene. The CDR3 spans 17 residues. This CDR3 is CASSNKTGTSPAGELFF. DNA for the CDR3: TGTGCCAGCAGCAACAAAACCGGGACTAGCCCCGCCGGGGAGCTGTTTTTT.

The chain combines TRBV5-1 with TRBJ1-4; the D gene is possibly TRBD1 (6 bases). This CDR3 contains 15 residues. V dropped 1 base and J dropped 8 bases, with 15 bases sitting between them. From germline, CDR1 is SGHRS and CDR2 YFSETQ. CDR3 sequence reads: CASSLTGRIEEKLFF. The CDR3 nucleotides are TGCGCCAGCAGCTTGACAGGGCGGATAGAAGAAAAACTGTTTTTT.

CDR3 residues: CASSQDRQYNEQFF. CDR3 DNA: TGCGCCAGCAGCCAAGATCGCCAGTACAATGAGCAGTTCTTC. This sequence joins TRBV4-3 and TRBJ2-1, with D unclear. CDR3 length: 14 residues. Germline lookup yields CDR1 LGHNA and CDR2 YSLEER. Trimming cost V 0 bases and J 4 bases, with 7 bases left between them.

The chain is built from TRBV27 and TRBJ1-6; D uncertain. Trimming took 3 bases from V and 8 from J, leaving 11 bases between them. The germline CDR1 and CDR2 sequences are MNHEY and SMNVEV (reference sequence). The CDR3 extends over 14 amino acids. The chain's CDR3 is CASSFLGRDSPLHF. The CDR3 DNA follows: TGTGCCAGCAGTTTTTTGGGGAGGGATTCACCCCTCCACTTT.

Written as DNA, the CDR3 is TGTGCCAGCAGTTCCCACCCGGGACAGGGAGGGATAACTAATGAAAAACTGTTTTTT. Translated, it gives CASSSHPGQGGITNEKLFF. The V gene is TRBV28, the J gene TRBJ1-4, with TRBD1 identical over 9 bases. CDR1 and CDR2 from the germline V gene are MDHEN and SYDVKM. This CDR3 has 19 amino acids. V lost 4 bases, J lost 1 base, and 13 bases stayed unmatched.

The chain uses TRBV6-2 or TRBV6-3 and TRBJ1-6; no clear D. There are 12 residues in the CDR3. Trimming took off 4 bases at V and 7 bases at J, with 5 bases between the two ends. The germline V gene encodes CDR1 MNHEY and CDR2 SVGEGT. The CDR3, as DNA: TGTGCCAGCAGTTCGTTAAATTCACCCCTCCACTTT. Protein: CASSSLNSPLHF.

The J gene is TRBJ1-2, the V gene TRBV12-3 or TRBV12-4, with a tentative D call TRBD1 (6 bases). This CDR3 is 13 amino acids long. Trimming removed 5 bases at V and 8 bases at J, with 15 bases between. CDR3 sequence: CASSPYRGGGYTF. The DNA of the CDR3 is TGTGCCAGCAGTCCCTATAGGGGGGGCGGCTACACCTTC.

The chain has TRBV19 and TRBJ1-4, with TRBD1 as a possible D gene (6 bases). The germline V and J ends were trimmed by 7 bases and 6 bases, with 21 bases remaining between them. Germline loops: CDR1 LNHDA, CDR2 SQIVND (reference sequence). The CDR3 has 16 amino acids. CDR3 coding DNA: TGTGCCAGTACCTCTCCCGGCGGGGGCGATGATGAAAAACTGTTTTTT. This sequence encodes CASTSPGGGDDEKLFF.

CDR3 DNA: TGTGCCAGTCAACAGGGGGCTTACGAGCAGTACTTC. Encoded protein: CASQQGAYEQYF. The chain joins TRBV28 to TRBJ2-7; TRBD1 agrees at 9 bases. Trimming at V came to 9 bases and at J to 4 bases, leaving 4 bases not matched to a gene. CDR1 and CDR2 from the germline V gene are MDHEN and SYDVKM. This CDR3 is built from 12 residues.

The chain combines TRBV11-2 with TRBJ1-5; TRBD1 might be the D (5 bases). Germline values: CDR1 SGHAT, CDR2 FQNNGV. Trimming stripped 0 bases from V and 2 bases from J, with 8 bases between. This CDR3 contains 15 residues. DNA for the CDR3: TGTGCCAGCAGCTTAGAGGGGGGAGGCAATCAGCCCCAGCATTTT. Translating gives CASSLEGGGNQPQHF.

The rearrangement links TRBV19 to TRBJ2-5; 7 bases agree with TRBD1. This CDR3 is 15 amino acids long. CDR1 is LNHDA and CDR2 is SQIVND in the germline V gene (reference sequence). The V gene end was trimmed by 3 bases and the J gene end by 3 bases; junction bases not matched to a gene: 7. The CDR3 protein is CASSILGQGEETQYF. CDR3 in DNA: TGTGCCAGTAGTATTCTTGGGCAGGGGGAAGAGACCCAGTACTTC.

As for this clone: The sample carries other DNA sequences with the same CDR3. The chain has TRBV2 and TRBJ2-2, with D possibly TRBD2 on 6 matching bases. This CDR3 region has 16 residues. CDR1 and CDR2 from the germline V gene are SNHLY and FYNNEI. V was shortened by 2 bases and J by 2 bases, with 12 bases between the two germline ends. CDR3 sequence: CASSERRGFNTGELFF. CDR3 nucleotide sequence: TGTGCCAGCAGTGAAAGGAGGGGCTTTAACACCGGGGAGCTGTTTTTT. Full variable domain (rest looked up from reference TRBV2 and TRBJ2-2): EPEVTQTPSHQVTQMGQEVILRCVPISNHLYFYWYRQILGQKVEFLVSFYNNEISEKSEIFDDQFSVERPDGSNFTLKIRSTKLEDSAMYFCASSERRGFNTGELFFGEGSRLTVL.

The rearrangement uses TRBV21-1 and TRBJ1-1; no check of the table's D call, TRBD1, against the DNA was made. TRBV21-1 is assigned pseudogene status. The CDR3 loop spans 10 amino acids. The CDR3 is CASRDTGVVF. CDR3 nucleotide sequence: TGTGCCAGCAGGGACACCGGAGTTGTCTTT.

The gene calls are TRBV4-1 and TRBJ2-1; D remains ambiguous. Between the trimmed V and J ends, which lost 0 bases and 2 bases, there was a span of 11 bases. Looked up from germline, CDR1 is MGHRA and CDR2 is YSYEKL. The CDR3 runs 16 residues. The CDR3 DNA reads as TGCGCCAGCAGCCAAGATTTCGCGGTTACCTACAATGAGCAGTTCTTC. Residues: CASSQDFAVTYNEQFF.

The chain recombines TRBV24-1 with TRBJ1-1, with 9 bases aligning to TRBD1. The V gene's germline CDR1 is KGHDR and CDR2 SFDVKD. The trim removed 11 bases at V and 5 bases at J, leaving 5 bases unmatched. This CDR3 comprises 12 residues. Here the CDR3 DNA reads TGTGCCATTCAGGACAGGGGTACTGAAGCTTTCTTT. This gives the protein CAIQDRGTEAFF.

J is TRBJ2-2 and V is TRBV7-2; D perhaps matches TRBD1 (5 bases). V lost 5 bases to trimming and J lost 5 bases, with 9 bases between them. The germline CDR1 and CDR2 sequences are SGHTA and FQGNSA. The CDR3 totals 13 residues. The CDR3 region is CASSGRTTGELFF. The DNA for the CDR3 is TGTGCCAGCAGCGGACGGACAACCGGGGAGCTGTTTTTT. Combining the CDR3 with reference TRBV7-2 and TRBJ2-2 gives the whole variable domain GAGVSQSPSNKVTEKGKDVELRCDPISGHTALYWYRQSLGQGLEFLIYFQGNSAPDKSGLPSDRFSAERTGGSVSTLTIQRTQQEDSAVYLCASSGRTTGELFFGEGSRLTVL.

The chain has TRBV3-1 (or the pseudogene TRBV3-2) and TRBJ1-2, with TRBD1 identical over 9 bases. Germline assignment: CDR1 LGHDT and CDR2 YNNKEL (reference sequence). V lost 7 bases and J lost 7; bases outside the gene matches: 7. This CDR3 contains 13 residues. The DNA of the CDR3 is TGTGCCAGCACCCCAGGGACAGGGACTGGCTACACCTTC. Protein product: CASTPGTGTGYTF.

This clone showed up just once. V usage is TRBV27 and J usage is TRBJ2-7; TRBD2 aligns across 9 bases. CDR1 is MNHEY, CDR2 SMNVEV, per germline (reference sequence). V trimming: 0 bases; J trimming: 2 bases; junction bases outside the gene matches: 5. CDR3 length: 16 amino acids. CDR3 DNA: TGTGCCAGCAGTTTATCGTCGCTAGCGGGACCCTACGAGCAGTACTTC. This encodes CASSLSSLAGPYEQYF.

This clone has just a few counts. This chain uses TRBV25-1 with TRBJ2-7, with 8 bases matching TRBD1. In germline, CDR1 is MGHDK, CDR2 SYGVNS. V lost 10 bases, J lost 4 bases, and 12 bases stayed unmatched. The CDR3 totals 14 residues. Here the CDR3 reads CATRTGQASYEQYF. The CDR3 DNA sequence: TGTGCCACGAGGACGGGACAGGCATCTTACGAGCAGTACTTC.

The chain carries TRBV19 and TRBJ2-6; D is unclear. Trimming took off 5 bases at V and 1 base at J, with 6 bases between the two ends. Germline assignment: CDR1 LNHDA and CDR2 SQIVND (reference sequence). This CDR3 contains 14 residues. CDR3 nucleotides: TGTGCCAGTAGTGTCTTATCTGGGGCCAACGTCCTGACTTTC. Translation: CASSVLSGANVLTF.

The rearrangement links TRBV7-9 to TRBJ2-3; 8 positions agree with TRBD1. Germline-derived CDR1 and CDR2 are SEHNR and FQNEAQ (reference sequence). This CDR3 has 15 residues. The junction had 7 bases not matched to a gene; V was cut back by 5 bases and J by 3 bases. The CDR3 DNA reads TGTGCCAGCAGCACCGGACAGGGAACAACAGATACGCAGTATTTT. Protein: CASSTGQGTTDTQYF.

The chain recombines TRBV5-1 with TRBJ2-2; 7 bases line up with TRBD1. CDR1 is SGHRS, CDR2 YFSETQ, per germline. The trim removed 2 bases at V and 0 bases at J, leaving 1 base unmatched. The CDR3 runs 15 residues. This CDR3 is CASSFGTANTGELFF. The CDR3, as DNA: TGCGCCAGCAGCTTCGGGACAGCGAACACCGGGGAGCTGTTTTTT.

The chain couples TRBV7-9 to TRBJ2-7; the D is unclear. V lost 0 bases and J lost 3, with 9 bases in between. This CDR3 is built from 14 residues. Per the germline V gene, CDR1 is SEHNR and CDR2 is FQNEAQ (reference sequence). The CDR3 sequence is CASSLASLFYEQYF. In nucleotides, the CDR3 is TGTGCCAGCAGCTTAGCTAGTTTGTTCTACGAGCAGTACTTC.

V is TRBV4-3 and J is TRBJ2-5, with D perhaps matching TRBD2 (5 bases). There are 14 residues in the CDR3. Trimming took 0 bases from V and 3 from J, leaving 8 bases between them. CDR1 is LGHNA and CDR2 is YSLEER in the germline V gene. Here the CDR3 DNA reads TGCGCCAGCAGCCAAGATCGGGGTAAAGAGACCCAGTACTTC. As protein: CASSQDRGKETQYF.